This T cell receptor beta chain emerged from a study of T cells in narcolepsy. About the research overall: Enrolled donors included narcolepsy type 1 or type 2 patients and healthy controls. General study points: Reportedly, autoreactive clonotypes were serially detected in patients' blood but not controls'. HCRT-specific and TRIB2-specific autoreactive clonotypes appeared among same-patient CSF and blood CD4+ clonotypes.

With respect to this clone: What it binds is unknown.

Profiling relied on immunoSEQ multiplex PCR, and the TCRdb table lists in-frame clones only, not all of them. The sample includes approximately 35,000 clones, around 87% of them seen just once. From germline, CDR1 is SGHAT and CDR2 FQNNGV. The CDR3 totals 15 residues. The V segment lost 4 bases and the J segment 9 bases; nucleotides outside the gene matches: 8. This sequence joins TRBV11-2 and TRBJ2-1; 11 positions agree with TRBD1. This sequence originates from a human donor with narcolepsy. Sequences were obtained from CD45RA- memory CD4+ T cells from PBMCs. Here the CDR3 DNA reads TGTGCCAGCAGCTGGTCGGGACAGGGGGTAAGTGAGCAGTTCTTC. Translated, it gives CASSWSGQGVSEQFF.